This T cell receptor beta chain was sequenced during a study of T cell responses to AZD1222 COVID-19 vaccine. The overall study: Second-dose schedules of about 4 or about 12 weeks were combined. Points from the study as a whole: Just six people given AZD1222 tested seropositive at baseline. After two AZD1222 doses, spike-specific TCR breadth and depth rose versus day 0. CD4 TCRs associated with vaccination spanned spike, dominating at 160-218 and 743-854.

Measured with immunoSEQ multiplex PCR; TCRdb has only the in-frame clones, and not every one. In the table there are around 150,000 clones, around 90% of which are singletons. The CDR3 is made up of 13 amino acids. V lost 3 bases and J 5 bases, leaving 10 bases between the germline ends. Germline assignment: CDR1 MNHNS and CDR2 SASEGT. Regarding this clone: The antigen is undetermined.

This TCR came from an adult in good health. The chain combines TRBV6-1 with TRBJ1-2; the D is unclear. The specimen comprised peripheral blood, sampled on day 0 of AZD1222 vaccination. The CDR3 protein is CASSETARYGYTF. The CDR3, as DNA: TGTGCCAGCAGTGAGACGGCCAGGTATGGCTACACCTTC.